This section outlines one T cell receptor (beta chain) sequence together with its context. The entry originates in a study of blood T cell repertoires in COVID-19. Study background: The analysed material was cDNA or gDNA that came from T cells, B-cell-depleted T cells, or PBMCs.

Germline V gives CDR1 SNHLY, CDR2 FYNNEI. This CDR3 has 14 residues. The V segment lost 6 bases and the J segment 2 bases; nucleotides outside the gene matches: 6. Authors' processing steps: Amplification of reference gene primers was used by the study to estimate nucleated cell counts. The method was immunoSEQ multiplex PCR; TCRdb's version includes in-frame clones alone and lacks a portion of them. That table supplies the V and J calls and clone size; D and trimming were determined from the DNA. The sample has tens of thousands of clones, 75% to 95% seen once. Sequencing was done on a sample of peripheral blood. This receptor was obtained from a woman aged 40 to 50 with active COVID-19. This sequence joins TRBV2 and TRBJ2-7, with 8 nucleotides matching TRBD1. CDR3 DNA sequence: TGTGCCAGCAGGGAGGGACAGGAGGCCTACGAGCAGTACTTC. Residues: CASREGQEAYEQYF. The full variable domain, rest sourced from reference TRBV2 and TRBJ2-7, is EPEVTQTPSHQVTQMGQEVILRCVPISNHLYFYWYRQILGQKVEFLVSFYNNEISEKSEIFDDQFSVERPDGSNFTLKIRSTKLEDSAMYFCASREGQEAYEQYFGPGTRLTVT.